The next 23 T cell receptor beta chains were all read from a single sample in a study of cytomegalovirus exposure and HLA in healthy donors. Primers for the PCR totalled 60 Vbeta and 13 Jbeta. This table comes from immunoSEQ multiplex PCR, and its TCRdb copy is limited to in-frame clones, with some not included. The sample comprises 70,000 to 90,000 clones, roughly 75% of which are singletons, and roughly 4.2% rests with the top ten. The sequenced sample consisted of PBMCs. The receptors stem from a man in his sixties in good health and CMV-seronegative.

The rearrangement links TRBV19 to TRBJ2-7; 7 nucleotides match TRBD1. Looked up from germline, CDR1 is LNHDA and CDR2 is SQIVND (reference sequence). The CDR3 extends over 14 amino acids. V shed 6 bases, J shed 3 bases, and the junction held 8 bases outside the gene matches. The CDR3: CASRVTGTLYEQYF. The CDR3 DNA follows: TGTGCCAGTAGAGTGACAGGGACCCTCTACGAGCAGTACTTC.

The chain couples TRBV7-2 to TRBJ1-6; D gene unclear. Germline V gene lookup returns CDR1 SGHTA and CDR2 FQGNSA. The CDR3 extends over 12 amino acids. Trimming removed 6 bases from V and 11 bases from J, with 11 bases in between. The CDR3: CASSYGNPPLHF. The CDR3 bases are TGTGCCAGCAGTTACGGGAATCCACCCCTCCACTTT. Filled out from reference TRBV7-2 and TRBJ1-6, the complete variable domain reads GAGVSQSPSNKVTEKGKDVELRCDPISGHTALYWYRQSLGQGLEFLIYFQGNSAPDKSGLPSDRFSAERTGGSVSTLTIQRTQQEDSAVYLCASSYGNPPLHFGNGTRLTVT.

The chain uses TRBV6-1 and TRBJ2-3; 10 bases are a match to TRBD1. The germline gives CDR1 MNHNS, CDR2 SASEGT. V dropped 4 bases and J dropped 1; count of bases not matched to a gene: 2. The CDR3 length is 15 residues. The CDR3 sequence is CASSGTGGRTDTQYF. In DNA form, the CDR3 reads TGTGCCAGCAGTGGGACAGGGGGTCGCACAGATACGCAGTATTTT.

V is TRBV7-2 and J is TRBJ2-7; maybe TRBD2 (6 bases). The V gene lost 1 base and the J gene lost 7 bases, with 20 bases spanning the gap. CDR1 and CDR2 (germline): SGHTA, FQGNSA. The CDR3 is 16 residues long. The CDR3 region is CASSLVYRDSLGEQYF. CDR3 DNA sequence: TGTGCCAGCAGCTTAGTATACCGGGACTCCTTGGGGGAGCAGTACTTC.

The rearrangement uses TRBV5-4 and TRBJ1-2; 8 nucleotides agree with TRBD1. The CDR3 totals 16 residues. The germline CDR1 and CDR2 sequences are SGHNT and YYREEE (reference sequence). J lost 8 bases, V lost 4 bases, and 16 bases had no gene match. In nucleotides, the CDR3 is TGTGCCAGCAGCGCCCGGGGCAGGGGGCGCGCGGGAGGCTACACCTTC. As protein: CASSARGRGRAGGYTF. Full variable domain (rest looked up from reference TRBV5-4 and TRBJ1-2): ETGVTQSPTHLIKTRGQQVTLRCSSQSGHNTVSWYQQALGQGPQFIFQYYREEENGRGNFPPRFSGLQFPNYSSELNVNALELDDSALYLCASSARGRGRAGGYTFGSGTRLTVV.

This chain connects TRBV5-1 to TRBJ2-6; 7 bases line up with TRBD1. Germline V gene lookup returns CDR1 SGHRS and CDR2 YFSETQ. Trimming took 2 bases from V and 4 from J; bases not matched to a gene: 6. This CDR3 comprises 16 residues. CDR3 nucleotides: TGCGCCAGCAGCTTAGAGGGGGCTTCGGGGGCCAACGTCCTGACTTTC. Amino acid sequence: CASSLEGASGANVLTF.

CDR3 bases: TGTGCCAGCAGCAAAGACTTTGGGGGACAGGGGACCTACGAGCAGTACTTC. It codes for CASSKDFGGQGTYEQYF. The rearrangement links TRBV21-1 to TRBJ2-7; TRBD1, as called in the table, went unchecked against the DNA. TRBV21-1 is termed a pseudogene. The CDR3 sequence is 17 residues long.

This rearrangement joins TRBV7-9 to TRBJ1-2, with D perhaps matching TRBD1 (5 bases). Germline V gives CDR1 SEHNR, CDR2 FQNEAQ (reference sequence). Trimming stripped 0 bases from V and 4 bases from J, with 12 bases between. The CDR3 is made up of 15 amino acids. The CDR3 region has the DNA TGTGCCAGCAGCTTAGCGCTCGGGGGGAGCTATGGCTACACCTTC. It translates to CASSLALGGSYGYTF.

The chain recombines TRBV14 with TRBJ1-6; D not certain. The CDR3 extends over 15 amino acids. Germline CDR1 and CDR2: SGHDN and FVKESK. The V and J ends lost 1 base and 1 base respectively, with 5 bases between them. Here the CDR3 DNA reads TGTGCCAGCAGCCAAGTCGGTTCCTATAATTCACCCCTCCACTTT. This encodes CASSQVGSYNSPLHF.

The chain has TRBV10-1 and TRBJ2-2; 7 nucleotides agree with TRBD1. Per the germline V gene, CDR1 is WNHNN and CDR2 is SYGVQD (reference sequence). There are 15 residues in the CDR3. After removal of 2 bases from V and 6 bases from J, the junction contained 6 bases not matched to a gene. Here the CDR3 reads CASSEPTGAAGELFF. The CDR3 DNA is TGCGCCAGCAGTGAGCCTACAGGGGCCGCCGGGGAGCTGTTTTTT.

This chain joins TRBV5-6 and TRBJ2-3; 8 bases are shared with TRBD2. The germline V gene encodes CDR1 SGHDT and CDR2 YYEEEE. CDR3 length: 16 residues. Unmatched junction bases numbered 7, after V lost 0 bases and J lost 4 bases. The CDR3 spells CASSLDTGGSSDTQYF. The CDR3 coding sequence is TGTGCCAGCAGCTTGGATACGGGGGGGTCGTCAGATACGCAGTATTTT.

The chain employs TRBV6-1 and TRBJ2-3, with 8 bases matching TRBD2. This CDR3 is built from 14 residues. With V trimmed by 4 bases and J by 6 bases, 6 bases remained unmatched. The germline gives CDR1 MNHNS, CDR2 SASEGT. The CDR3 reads CASSVAGGRDTQYF. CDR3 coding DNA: TGTGCCAGCAGTGTGGCGGGGGGTAGGGATACGCAGTATTTT.

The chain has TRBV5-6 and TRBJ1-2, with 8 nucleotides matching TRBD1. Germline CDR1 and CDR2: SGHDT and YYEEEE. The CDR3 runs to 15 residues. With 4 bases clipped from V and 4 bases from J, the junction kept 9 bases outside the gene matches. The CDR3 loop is CASSPVGTGGYGYTF. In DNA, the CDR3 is TGTGCCAGCAGCCCGGTGGGGACAGGCGGCTATGGCTACACCTTC.

Here the CDR3 DNA reads TGTGCCAGCAGCTTAGGACAGGGAAGTGAAGCTTTCTTT. The encoded protein is CASSLGQGSEAFF. The J gene is TRBJ1-1, the V gene TRBV7-7; 7 bases agree with TRBD1. The CDR3 consists of 13 residues. V shed 1 base and J 7 bases; nucleotides not matched to a gene: 3. CDR1 is SSHAT, CDR2 FNYEAQ, per germline (reference sequence).

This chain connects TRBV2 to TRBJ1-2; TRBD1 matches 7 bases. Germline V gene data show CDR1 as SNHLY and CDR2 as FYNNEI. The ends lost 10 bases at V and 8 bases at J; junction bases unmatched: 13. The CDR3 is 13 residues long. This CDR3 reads CATLKGGPPGYTF. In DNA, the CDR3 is TGTGCCACCCTTAAAGGGGGCCCACCCGGCTACACCTTC.

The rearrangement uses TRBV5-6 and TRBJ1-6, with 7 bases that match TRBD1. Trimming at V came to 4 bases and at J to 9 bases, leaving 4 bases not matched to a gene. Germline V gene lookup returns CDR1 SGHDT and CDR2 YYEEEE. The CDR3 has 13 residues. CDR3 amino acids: CASSGTAASPLHF. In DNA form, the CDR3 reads TGTGCCAGCAGCGGGACAGCCGCTTCACCCCTCCACTTT.

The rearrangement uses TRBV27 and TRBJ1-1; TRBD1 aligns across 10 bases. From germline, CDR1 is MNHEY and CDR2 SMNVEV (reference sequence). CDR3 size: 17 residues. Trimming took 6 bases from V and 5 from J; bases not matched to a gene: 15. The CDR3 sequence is CASSTSLTGGRKTEAFF. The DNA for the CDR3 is TGTGCCAGCAGCACAAGCCTGACAGGGGGCCGAAAAACTGAAGCTTTCTTT.

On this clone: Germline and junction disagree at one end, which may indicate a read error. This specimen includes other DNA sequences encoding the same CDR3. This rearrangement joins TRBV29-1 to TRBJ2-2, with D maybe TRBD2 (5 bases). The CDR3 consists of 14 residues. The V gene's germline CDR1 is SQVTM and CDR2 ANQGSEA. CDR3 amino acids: CSVLLAEYTGELFF. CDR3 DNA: TGCAGCGTTCTCCTAGCCGAGTATACCGGGGAGCTGTTTTTC.

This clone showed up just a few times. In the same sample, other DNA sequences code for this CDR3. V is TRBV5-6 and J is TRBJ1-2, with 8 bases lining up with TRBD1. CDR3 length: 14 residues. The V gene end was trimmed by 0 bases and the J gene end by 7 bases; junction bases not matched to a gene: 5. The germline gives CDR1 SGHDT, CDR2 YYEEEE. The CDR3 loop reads CASSLVQGAVGYTF. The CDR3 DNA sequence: TGTGCCAGCAGCTTGGTTCAGGGGGCGGTTGGCTACACCTTC.

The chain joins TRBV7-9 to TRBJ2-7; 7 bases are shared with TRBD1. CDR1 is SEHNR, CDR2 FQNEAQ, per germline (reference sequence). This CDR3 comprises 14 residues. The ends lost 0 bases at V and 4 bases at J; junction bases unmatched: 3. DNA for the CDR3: TGTGCCAGCAGCTTAGCACAGGGGTTGTACGAGCAGTACTTC. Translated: CASSLAQGLYEQYF.

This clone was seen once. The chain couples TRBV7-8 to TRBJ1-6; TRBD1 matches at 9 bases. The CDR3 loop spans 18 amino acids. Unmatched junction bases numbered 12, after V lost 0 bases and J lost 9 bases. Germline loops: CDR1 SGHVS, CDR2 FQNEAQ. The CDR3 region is CASSLAYGTGNSGSPLHF. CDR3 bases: TGTGCCAGCAGCTTAGCATACGGGACAGGGAATTCGGGTTCACCCCTCCACTTT.

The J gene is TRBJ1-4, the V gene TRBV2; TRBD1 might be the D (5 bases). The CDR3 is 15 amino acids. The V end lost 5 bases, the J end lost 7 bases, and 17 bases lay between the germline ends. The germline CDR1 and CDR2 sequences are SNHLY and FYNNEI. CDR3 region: CASSLRMGQGEKLFF. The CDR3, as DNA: TGTGCCAGCAGTCTCCGGATGGGGCAAGGTGAAAAACTGTTTTTT. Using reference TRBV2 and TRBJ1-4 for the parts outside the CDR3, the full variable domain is EPEVTQTPSHQVTQMGQEVILRCVPISNHLYFYWYRQILGQKVEFLVSFYNNEISEKSEIFDDQFSVERPDGSNFTLKIRSTKLEDSAMYFCASSLRMGQGEKLFFGSGTQLSVL.

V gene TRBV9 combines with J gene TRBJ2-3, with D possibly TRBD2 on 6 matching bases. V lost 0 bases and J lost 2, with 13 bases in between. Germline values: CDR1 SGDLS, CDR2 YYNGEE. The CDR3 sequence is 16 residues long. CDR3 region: CASSVGPGLHTDTQYF. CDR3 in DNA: TGTGCCAGCAGCGTAGGCCCGGGACTCCACACAGATACGCAGTATTTT. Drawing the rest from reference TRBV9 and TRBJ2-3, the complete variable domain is DSGVTQTPKHLITATGQRVTLRCSPRSGDLSVYWYQQSLDQGLQFLIQYYNGEERAKGNILERFSAQQFPDLHSELNLSSLELGDSALYFCASSVGPGLHTDTQYFGPGTRLTVL.